Sequencing of this T cell receptor beta chain was carried out in a study of Graves' ophthalmopathy and Graves' hyperthyroidism. RNA transcripts were the template, and TCR beta CDR3 regions were amplified from them. HTBI primers served in a first-round RT-PCR, which a second-round multiplex PCR followed. TCRdb used MiXCR to reprocess the multiplex PCR reads, holding one entry per CDR3 protein. The data contain roughly 160,000 distinct CDR3 sequences, around two fifths of them singletons. Diagnostic conclusions were grounded in clinical symptoms, serum thyroxine, TRAb, thyroid ultrasound and orbital computed tomography. This clonotype showed up many times. The TCR originated in a woman in her forties with Graves' ophthalmopathy. The source material was peripheral blood.

In nucleotides, the CDR3 is TGTGCCAGCAGTTTATCGAATACAGGAGGCTATGGCTACACCTTC. Translating gives CASSLSNTGGYGYTF. The J gene is TRBJ1-2, the V gene TRBV27; D perhaps matches TRBD1 (5 bases). Between the trimmed V and J ends, which lost 0 bases and 4 bases, there was a span of 12 bases. Germline loops: CDR1 MNHEY, CDR2 SMNVEV (reference sequence). This CDR3 contains 15 residues.